Listed below are T cell receptor beta chains from one sample, sequenced in a study of blood T cell repertoires in COVID-19. The method was immunoSEQ multiplex PCR; TCRdb's version includes in-frame clones alone and lacks a portion of them. The sample holds under 300,000 clones, roughly nine tenths seen once. Sequencing was done on a sample of PBMCs or T cells enriched from blood (not recorded which). Every receptor here comes from a woman between 50 and 59 years old who had recovered from COVID-19. Each CDR3 is given with its conserved first and last residue. The order of the fields is clone size, J gene, D gene, V gene, CDR3 protein, CDR3 DNA. The D gene is left open where the match is weak. Clone sizes are given selectively: once, few, many, or a class where the clone is expanded.

- TRBJ1-1 TRBD1 TRBV20-1 CSAWDRIEAFF TGCAGTGCTTGGGACAGGATCGAAGCTTTCTTT
- TRBJ1-2 - TRBV5-1 CASSLGRTAYGYTF TGCGCCAGCAGCTTGGGGAGGACGGCCTATGGCTACACCTTC
- TRBJ1-6 - TRBV28 CASSGADRSSYNSPLHF TGTGCCAGCAGTGGGGCTGACAGGAGCTCCTATAATTCACCCCTCCACTTT
- TRBJ2-1 TRBD2 TRBV4-3 CASSKSIVAGGQNEQFF TGCGCCAGCAGCAAATCTATAGTAGCGGGAGGGCAAAATGAGCAGTTCTTC
- TRBJ1-5 - TRBV27 CASSFDRQSNQPQHF TGTGCCAGCAGTTTTGATCGACAGTCCAATCAGCCCCAGCATTTT
once TRBJ2-1 TRBD1 TRBV4-3 CASSQETGGVYNEQFF TGCGCCAGCAGCCAAGAGACAGGGGGCGTCTACAATGAGCAGTTCTTC
- TRBJ1-2 TRBD1 TRBV28 CASRDREQGYTF TGTGCCAGCAGAGACAGGGAACAAGGCTACACCTTC
- TRBJ2-1 TRBD2 TRBV6-4 CASSLTSGNINEQFF TGTGCCAGCAGTCTGACTAGCGGAAACATCAATGAGCAGTTCTTC
- TRBJ1-5 - TRBV9 CASSGDMEELIYSNQPQHF TGTGCCAGCAGCGGGGATATGGAGGAACTCATCTATAGCAATCAGCCCCAGCATTTT
- TRBJ2-7 - TRBV7-2 CASSLNTGTYEQYF TGTGCCAGCAGCTTAAACACGGGAACCTACGAGCAGTACTTC
- TRBJ1-2 TRBD1 TRBV5-6 CASSWGTGNYGYTF TGTGCCAGCAGCTGGGGGACAGGTAACTATGGCTACACCTTC
once TRBJ1-1 TRBD1 TRBV9 CASSVVGQTEAFF TGTGCCAGCAGCGTAGTGGGACAGACTGAAGCTTTCTTT
- TRBJ1-4 - TRBV28 CASSSYPRGLTPEKLFF TGTGCCAGCAGTTCCTACCCCAGGGGCCTCACGCCGGAAAAACTGTTTTTT
- TRBJ2-3 - TRBV3-1/TRBV3-2 CASSQRGGGTDTQYF TGTGCCAGCAGCCAAAGGGGGGGTGGCACAGATACGCAGTATTTT
- TRBJ2-5 TRBD2 TRBV28 CASSLGWEGQETQYF TGTGCCAGCAGTTTGGGGTGGGAGGGCCAAGAGACCCAGTACTTC
- TRBJ2-3 - TRBV7-3 CASSLGLVSTDTQYF TGTGCCAGCAGCTTAGGACTCGTTAGCACAGATACGCAGTATTTT
- TRBJ1-3 TRBD1 TRBV28 CASSLGAGDRGKRLYF TGTGCCAGCAGTTTAGGGGCGGGGGACAGGGGAAAAAGACTATATTTT
- TRBJ2-2 TRBD1 TRBV7-7 CASSLPGQGATNTGELFF TGTGCTAGCAGCCTCCCGGGACAGGGGGCGACGAACACCGGGGAGCTGTTTTTT
once TRBJ2-5 TRBD2 TRBV9 CASSPGTSGGEETQYF TGTGCCAGCAGCCCGGGGACTAGCGGGGGGGAAGAGACCCAGTACTTC
- TRBJ2-2 - TRBV28 CASSAPRRNTGELFF TGTGCCAGCAGCGCCCCGCGGAGGAACACCGGGGAGCTGTTTTTT
- TRBJ1-4 TRBD1 TRBV9 CASSPRTGLNEKLFF TGTGCCAGCAGCCCCCGGACAGGGTTGAATGAAAAACTGTTTTTT
- TRBJ2-4 TRBD2 TRBV7-6 CASSPSSGRANIQYF TGTGCCAGCAGCCCCTCTAGCGGGAGGGCAAACATTCAGTACTTC
- TRBJ1-2 TRBD1 TRBV19 CASSIDDRGSGYTF TGTGCCAGTAGTATAGATGACAGGGGTTCTGGCTACACCTTC
- TRBJ1-3 - TRBV19 CASSPAGYSFRSGNTIYF TGTGCCAGTAGTCCAGCGGGGTACTCTTTCCGCTCTGGAAACACCATATATTTT
- TRBJ2-1 TRBD2 TRBV11-2 CASSLEWTSSPYNEQFF TGTGCCAGCAGCTTAGAGTGGACTAGTAGCCCCTACAATGAGCAGTTCTTC
- TRBJ1-2 TRBD1 TRBV28 CASSTTGDSAGYTF TGTGCCAGCAGTACTACAGGGGATTCCGCTGGCTACACCTTC
- TRBJ1-4 - TRBV7-2 CASSRGGATNEKLFF TGTGCCAGCAGCAGGGGAGGGGCAACTAATGAAAAACTGTTTTTT
- TRBJ2-3 TRBD1 TRBV9 CASSVDGGQGADTQYF TGTGCCAGCAGCGTAGATGGGGGACAGGGCGCAGATACGCAGTATTTT
once TRBJ1-5 - TRBV28 CASSQGLLDQPQHF TGTGCCAGCAGCCAGGGGTTATTGGATCAGCCCCAGCATTTT
- TRBJ1-5 - TRBV5-8 CASSPGGLSNQPQHF TGTGCCAGCAGCCCGGGGGGGTTGAGCAATCAGCCCCAGCATTTT
- TRBJ1-6 TRBD1 TRBV2 CASSSGTGVNSPLHF TGTGCCAGCAGTTCCGGGACAGGGGTCAATTCACCCCTCCACTTT
- TRBJ2-7 TRBD1 TRBV5-4 CASSLTGGTYEQYF TGTGCCAGCAGCTTGACAGGGGGCACCTACGAGCAGTACTTC
- TRBJ2-2 - TRBV5-8 CASSLGVRANTGELFF TGTGCCAGCAGCTTGGGGGTCAGGGCGAACACCGGGGAGCTGTTTTTT
- TRBJ1-2 TRBD1 TRBV5-6 CASSPGQGAYGYTF TGTGCCAGCAGCCCGGGACAGGGGGCCTACGGCTACACCTTC
- TRBJ2-3 - TRBV12-3/TRBV12-4 CASRTGDTQYF TGTGCCAGCAGGACTGGAGATACGCAGTATTTT
- TRBJ1-1 TRBD1 TRBV6-5 CASSYLAGGAGTEAFF TGTGCCAGCAGTTATCTGGCAGGGGGCGCGGGAACTGAAGCTTTCTTT
- TRBJ1-6 - TRBV7-2 CASSLARAANSPLHF TGTGCCAGCAGCTTAGCGAGGGCAGCTAATTCACCCCTCCACTTT
- TRBJ2-5 TRBD2 TRBV5-1 CASSEAGTSGKETQYF TGCGCCAGCAGCGAAGCCGGGACTAGCGGGAAAGAGACCCAGTACTTC
- TRBJ1-5 TRBD1 TRBV15 CATSRGDRGRSQPQHF TGTGCCACCAGCAGGGGGGACAGGGGGCGAAGTCAGCCCCAGCATTTT
- TRBJ2-1 TRBD2 TRBV11-3 CASSLVASGGEQFF TGTGCCAGCAGCTTAGTGGCTAGCGGAGGTGAGCAGTTCTTC
- TRBJ1-4 - TRBV7-2 CASSRGQLNEKLFF TGTGCCAGCAGCCGTGGACAGCTTAATGAAAAACTGTTTTTT
- TRBJ2-7 - TRBV9 CASSVRTDSYYEQYF TGTGCCAGCAGCGTGCGGACAGATTCCTACTACGAGCAGTACTTC
- TRBJ2-6 TRBD2 TRBV9 CASSAQPSGGSGANVLTF TGTGCCAGCAGCGCCCAGCCTAGCGGGGGCTCTGGGGCCAACGTCCTGACTTTC